Listed below are T cell receptor beta chains from one sample, sequenced in a study of spatial heterogeneity in lung cancer. TCRdb ran MiXCR on the 5' RACE reads and lists one entry per CDR3 protein. The table shows some 14,000 distinct CDR3 sequences, with roughly 3.3% occurring only once. This material consisted of lung tumor tissue, taken at surgery. These TCRs come from a male donor with early-stage non-small cell lung cancer. Both conserved end residues are part of each CDR3. A D gene is named only where the DNA matches it firmly. The size field reads once, few or many counts, or a class when the clone is expanded.

TRBV24-1,.,TRBJ1-3,medium-sized,TGTGCCACCAGTGATGCGGGTCTCTCTGGAAACACCATATATTTT,CATSDAGLSGNTIYF
TRBV20-1,TRBD1,TRBJ1-3,medium-sized,TGCAGTGCTAGAGTGTCGGGGAACAGGGGAGAGACTGGAAACACCATATATTTT,CSARVSGNRGETGNTIYF
TRBV7-2,.,TRBJ2-3,many,TGTGCCAGCAGTAGGGGACTCACAGATACGCAGTATTTT,CASSRGLTDTQYF
TRBV7-2,TRBD1,TRBJ2-5,medium-sized,TGTGCCAGCAGCCTAAACAGGGGACGTCAAGAGACCCAGTACTTC,CASSLNRGRQETQYF
TRBV5-1,.,TRBJ2-3,few,TGCGCCAGCAGCTTGGCAATAGGCCGGGCAGATACGCAGTATTTT,CASSLAIGRADTQYF
TRBV11-3,TRBD2,TRBJ2-5,many,TGTGCCAGCAGCTTAGAAGGACTAGCGAGGGAGACCCAGTACTTC,CASSLEGLARETQYF
TRBV5-1,.,TRBJ1-2,many,TGCGCCAGCAGCTTGCCCGGCCCAGGGGAAGGCTACACCTTC,CASSLPGPGEGYTF
TRBV5-6,TRBD1,TRBJ2-1,many,TGTGCCAGCAGCCCCAAGACAGGGTACTATGAGCAGTTCTTC,CASSPKTGYYEQFF
TRBV9,.,TRBJ2-2,few,TGTGCCAGCAGCGTAGCAACAGGTGGCGGGGAGCTGTTTTTT,CASSVATGGGELFF
TRBV5-1,.,TRBJ1-1,medium-sized,TGCGCCAGCAGCTTGGGATCTAACACTGAAGCTTTCTTT,CASSLGSNTEAFF
TRBV18,.,TRBJ2-3,many,TGTGCCAGCTCACGAAGCGGGGATACGCAGTATTTT,CASSRSGDTQYF
TRBV13,TRBD1,TRBJ2-7,many,TGTGCCAGCAGCCCGGCCGGGACAGGGGCCCACGAGCAGTACTTC,CASSPAGTGAHEQYF
TRBV13,TRBD2,TRBJ2-1,many,TGTGCCAGCAGCCAAGCGGGGGGCCTCAGCTCCTACAATGAGCAGTTCTTC,CASSQAGGLSSYNEQFF
TRBV5-6,.,TRBJ1-1,many,TGTGCCAGCAGCTTGATAGGGGCCGGACGGAACACTGAAGCTTTCTTT,CASSLIGAGRNTEAFF
TRBV28,TRBD1,TRBJ2-1,many,TGTGCCAGCAGCCCGGGACAGCTCTTCGAGAAGGAGCAGTTCTTC,CASSPGQLFEKEQFF
TRBV20-1,.,TRBJ1-2,many,TGCAGTGCTCTCAGGAGGGAATATGGCTACACCTTC,CSALRREYGYTF
TRBV4-1,TRBD1,TRBJ2-5,many,TGCGCCAGCAGCCTGGGACAGCCGCGCGAGACCCAGTACTTC,CASSLGQPRETQYF
TRBV28,.,TRBJ2-4,many,TGTGCCAGCAGTTTTAGGGGACGCCTTCAGTACTTC,CASSFRGRLQYF
TRBV28,.,TRBJ1-1,many,TGTGCCAGCAGCCCCCGTACTGAAGCTTTCTTT,CASSPRTEAFF
TRBV7-3,.,TRBJ1-1,many,TGTGCCAGCAGCGTACAGGAGAACACTGAAGCTTTCTTT,CASSVQENTEAFF
TRBV12-3/TRBV12-4,.,TRBJ1-6,medium-sized,TGTGCCAGCAGTTCCGGGACACCCAATTCACCCCTCCACTTT,CASSSGTPNSPLHF
TRBV12-3/TRBV12-4,.,TRBJ2-7,medium-sized,TGTGCCAGCAGCCCTATCCCGGAGCAGGGACACGGATCCTACGAGCAGTACTTC,CASSPIPEQGHGSYEQYF
TRBV20-1,.,TRBJ1-1,many,TGCAGTGTAAATCCGGGTAAGAACACTGAAGCTTTCTTT,CSVNPGKNTEAFF
TRBV10-2,.,TRBJ1-5,many,TGCGCCAGCAGTGAATCGCCCAGGGTGGGCCAGCCCCAGCATTTT,CASSESPRVGQPQHF
TRBV20-1,TRBD1,TRBJ2-5,many,TGCAGTGCTACAGGGGGCGGTGGAGAGACCCAGTACTTC,CSATGGGGETQYF
TRBV7-2,TRBD1,TRBJ2-7,many,TGTGCCAGCAGCTCTGGACAGGGTAGGAACGAGCAGTACTTC,CASSSGQGRNEQYF
TRBV27,TRBD1,TRBJ1-1,medium-sized,TGTGCCAGCAGTTTTGACCGACAGGGGTACACTGAAGCTTTCTTT,CASSFDRQGYTEAFF
TRBV27,.,TRBJ2-3,many,TGTGCCAGCAGCCGCTCCGTTCGGGATACGCAGTATTTT,CASSRSVRDTQYF
TRBV20-1,.,TRBJ2-7,many,TGCAGTGCCCCCTACGGCCCCCGCTACGAGCAGTACTTC,CSAPYGPRYEQYF
TRBV7-3,TRBD1,TRBJ2-1,many,TGTGCCAGCAGCCCCTTCGGGACAGGGGGAAACAATGAGCAGTTCTTC,CASSPFGTGGNNEQFF
TRBV4-3,TRBD2,TRBJ2-1,many,TGCGCCAGCAGCCAAGATGGGGCGACTAGCGTAGAGCAGTTCTTC,CASSQDGATSVEQFF
TRBV5-4,TRBD2,TRBJ2-5,many,TGTGCCAGCAGCGCAGAACTAGCGGGGGGGATGGAGACCCAGTACTTC,CASSAELAGGMETQYF
TRBV28,.,TRBJ2-7,large,TGTGCCAGCAGTTCAGCGGAAAGTTTCTACGAGCAGTACTTC,CASSSAESFYEQYF
TRBV12-3/TRBV12-4,TRBD1,TRBJ2-2,many,TGTGCCAGCAGTCTGAACCTAGGGGGCGGCACCGGGGAGCTGTTTTTT,CASSLNLGGGTGELFF
TRBV4-2,.,TRBJ2-3,many,TGTGCCAGCAGCCAAGACAGGAGGATAGCTAGCACAGATACGCAGTATTTT,CASSQDRRIASTDTQYF
TRBV7-2,TRBD1,TRBJ1-1,large,TGTGCCAGCAGCTTCGACAGGGGCACTGAAGCTTTCTTT,CASSFDRGTEAFF
TRBV18,TRBD1,TRBJ1-2,many,TGTGCCAGCTCACCGGACAGGGCGAACTATGGCTACACCTTC,CASSPDRANYGYTF
TRBV18,TRBD2,TRBJ2-3,many,TGTGCCAGCTCACCTAGGACTAGCGGTCACAGGGCGACGCAGTATTTT,CASSPRTSGHRATQYF
TRBV6-2/TRBV6-3,.,TRBJ1-6,many,TGTGCCAGCAGTTACTTACTCGGGGGTGCAGCCCTCCACTTT,CASSYLLGGAALHF
TRBV5-1,TRBD1,TRBJ2-5,many,TGCGCCAGCAGCTCAGGGGGCAGAGGGCAAGAGACCCAGTACTTC,CASSSGGRGQETQYF
TRBV7-2,.,TRBJ1-1,medium-sized,TGTGCCAGCAGCACGACAGCGAACACTGAAGCTTTCTTT,CASSTTANTEAFF
TRBV7-2,.,TRBJ2-7,many,TGTGCCAGCAGCTTAGCAGGTCGAGGGGGGCGGAGGTTCTCCTACGAGCAGTACTTC,CASSLAGRGGRRFSYEQYF
TRBV15,TRBD2,TRBJ2-3,many,TGTGCCACCAGCGACGGGGGGTCCACAGATACGCAGTATTTT,CATSDGGSTDTQYF